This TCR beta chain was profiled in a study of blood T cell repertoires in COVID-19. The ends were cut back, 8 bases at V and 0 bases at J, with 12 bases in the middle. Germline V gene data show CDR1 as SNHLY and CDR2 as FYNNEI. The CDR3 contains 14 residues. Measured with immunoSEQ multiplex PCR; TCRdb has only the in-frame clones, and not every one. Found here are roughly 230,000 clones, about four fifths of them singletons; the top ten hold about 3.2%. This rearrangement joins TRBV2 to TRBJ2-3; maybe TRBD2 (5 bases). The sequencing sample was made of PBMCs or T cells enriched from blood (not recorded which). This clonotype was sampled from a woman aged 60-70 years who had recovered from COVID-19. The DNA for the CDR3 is TGTGCCAGCGGAGGAGGCTTCAGCACAGATACGCAGTATTTT. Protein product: CASGGGFSTDTQYF.